A single sample gave rise to the 25 T cell receptor beta chains below, sequenced in a study of hypomethylating agent response in myelodysplastic syndrome. Some clones are missing from TCRdb's copy, which holds only in-frame ones; the method was immunoSEQ multiplex PCR. Of several thousand clones in the sample, approximately 80% were seen once. Sequencing used bone marrow, obtained before or after starting hypomethylating agent treatment for myelodysplastic syndrome (not recorded which). Source of these receptors: a human donor with myelodysplastic syndrome.

The chain employs TRBV4-1 and TRBJ2-3, with TRBD2 matching 11 bases. The germline V gene encodes CDR1 MGHRA and CDR2 YSYEKL. The CDR3 runs 17 residues. V shed 0 bases and J 6 bases; nucleotides not matched to a gene: 8. CDR3 sequence reads: CASSQEVAGGMVDTQYF. The CDR3 region has the DNA TGCGCCAGCAGCCAAGAGGTAGCGGGGGGGATGGTTGATACGCAGTATTTT.

V gene TRBV7-9 combines with J gene TRBJ2-5; 13 bases are shared with TRBD2. The germline V gene encodes CDR1 SEHNR and CDR2 FQNEAQ (reference sequence). This CDR3 is built from 16 residues. V shed 5 bases and J 4 bases; nucleotides not matched to a gene: 7. CDR3 region: CASSPGLAGAVETQYF. The CDR3 DNA reads as TGTGCCAGCAGCCCCGGACTAGCGGGGGCTGTAGAGACCCAGTACTTC.

By sample fraction, this clone is large (0.1 to 1%). V usage is TRBV27 and J usage is TRBJ2-2; possibly TRBD1 for D (6 bases). The CDR3 consists of 14 residues. Germline V gene lookup returns CDR1 MNHEY and CDR2 SMNVEV (reference sequence). The V and J ends lost 4 bases and 4 bases respectively, with 10 bases between them. CDR3 sequence: CASSYGTLTGELFF. DNA of the CDR3: TGTGCCAGCAGTTACGGGACACTCACCGGGGAGCTGTTTTTT.

This chain links TRBV6-1 with TRBJ2-1, with 7 bases lining up with TRBD2. The CDR3 covers 14 residues. Looked up from germline, CDR1 is MNHNS and CDR2 is SASEGT. The junction had 11 bases not matched to a gene; V was cut back by 10 bases and J by 5 bases. This CDR3 reads CATTLGTTDNEQFF. In nucleotides, the CDR3 is TGTGCCACCACCCTGGGGACTACGGACAATGAGCAGTTCTTC.

This chain joins TRBV9 and TRBJ1-2, with 11 bases identical to TRBD1. J lost 8 bases, V lost 0 bases, and 6 bases had no gene match. Germline CDR1 SGDLS, CDR2 YYNGEE. The CDR3 runs 15 residues. The CDR3 DNA follows: TGTGCCAGCAGCGTAGATGGACAGGGGGCTCAAGGCTACACCTTC. Protein sequence: CASSVDGQGAQGYTF.

This clone was seen a few times. V gene TRBV19 combines with J gene TRBJ2-2; D is unclear. The V gene's germline CDR1 is LNHDA and CDR2 SQIVND (reference sequence). CDR3 length: 16 amino acids. V lost 5 bases and J 0 bases, leaving 13 bases between the germline ends. The CDR3 protein is CASSVQSLTNTGELFF. The CDR3 region has the DNA TGTGCCAGTAGTGTACAATCTCTAACGAACACCGGGGAGCTGTTTTTT.

The rearrangement joins TRBV19 to TRBJ1-2; D is uncertain. The germline V gene has CDR1 LNHDA and CDR2 SQIVND (reference sequence). With 10 bases removed from V and 7 bases from J, the gap between germline ends came to 16 bases. There are 12 residues in the CDR3. The chain's CDR3 is CATSSGVGGYTF. CDR3 DNA sequence: TGTGCCACTTCATCCGGGGTAGGTGGCTACACCTTC. Variable domain in full (rest from reference TRBV19 and TRBJ1-2): DGGITQSPKYLFRKEGQNVTLSCEQNLNHDAMYWYRQDPGQGLRLIYYSQIVNDFQKGDIAEGYSVSREKKESFPLTVTSAQKNPTAFYLCATSSGVGGYTFGSGTRLTVV.

In its sample, this clone was seen once. The chain is built from TRBV21-1 and TRBJ2-3; TRBD1, the D gene given by the table, was not confirmed from the DNA. TRBV21-1 is flagged as a pseudogene. The CDR3 extends over 18 amino acids. CDR3 amino acids: CASSLRVTGSDSTDTQYF. CDR3 nucleotide sequence: TGTGCCAGCAGCCTACGCGTGACAGGATCCGATAGCACAGATACGCAGTATTTT.

This rearrangement joins TRBV7-6 to TRBJ2-5, with D possibly matching TRBD2 (6 bases). The CDR3 extends over 12 amino acids. Trimming shortened V by 5 bases and J by 5 bases, and 9 bases separated the two germline ends. Germline assignment: CDR1 SGHVS and CDR2 FNYEAQ. CDR3 protein: CASSHRGETQYF. CDR3 nucleotides: TGTGCCAGCAGCCACCGGGGGGAGACCCAGTACTTC.

V usage is TRBV5-4 and J usage is TRBJ1-2; TRBD1 might be the D (6 bases). This CDR3 is built from 14 residues. With 5 bases removed from V and 2 bases from J, the gap between germline ends came to 13 bases. The V gene's germline CDR1 is SGHNT and CDR2 YYREEE (reference sequence). Here the CDR3 reads CASRLGGANYGYTF. The DNA for the CDR3 is TGTGCCAGCAGGCTCGGGGGGGCGAACTATGGCTACACCTTC.

This clone was detected only a few times. The gene calls are TRBV30 and TRBJ1-5; a possible D gene is TRBD1 (6 bases). Germline values: CDR1 GTSNPN, CDR2 SVGIG (reference sequence). This CDR3 has 13 residues. V gave up 3 bases and J gave up 4 bases, with 10 bases separating them. CDR3 amino acids: CAWSADSNQPQHF. The CDR3 coding sequence is TGTGCCTGGAGCGCGGACAGTAATCAGCCCCAGCATTTT.

V usage is TRBV19 and J usage is TRBJ2-3; 11 positions match TRBD2. J lost 4 bases, V lost 8 bases, and 11 bases had no gene match. The CDR3 sequence is 16 residues long. The germline gives CDR1 LNHDA, CDR2 SQIVND (reference sequence). The CDR3 is CASRMTSGVSADTQYF. CDR3 sequence (DNA): TGTGCCAGTCGGATGACTAGCGGGGTTTCTGCAGATACGCAGTATTTT.

This rearrangement joins TRBV4-2 to TRBJ1-1, with D possibly TRBD1 on 5 matching bases. Per the germline V gene, CDR1 is LGHNA and CDR2 is YNFKEQ. Trimming shortened V by 4 bases and J by 1 base, and 13 bases separated the two germline ends. This CDR3 has 15 residues. In DNA, the CDR3 is TGTGCCAGCAGCCGGCGAGCAGGGAAGAACACTGAAGCTTTCTTT. Its protein product is CASSRRAGKNTEAFF.

The V gene is TRBV7-9, the J gene TRBJ2-2, with 7 bases that match TRBD2. This CDR3 has 16 amino acids. V was pared by 1 base and J by 5 bases, with 7 bases of the junction left unmatched. Per germline, CDR1 SEHNR and CDR2 FQNEAQ (reference sequence). The CDR3 nucleotides are TGTGCCAGCAGCTTAGATGGGCGGGGGTGTACCGGGGAGCTGTTTTTT. Amino acids: CASSLDGRGCTGELFF.

This sequence joins TRBV6-5 and TRBJ2-3, with D possibly being TRBD1 or TRBD2 (6 bases each). V was pared by 4 bases and J by 1 base, with 12 bases between. The CDR3 is 15 residues long. Per the germline V gene, CDR1 is MNHEY and CDR2 is SVGAGI. The CDR3 DNA is TGTGCCAGCAGTTGGGGGGCTGGCGGCACAGATACGCAGTATTTT. It translates to CASSWGAGGTDTQYF.

The V and J genes are TRBV7-2 and TRBJ2-1; 8 bases are shared with TRBD2. The germline V gene encodes CDR1 SGHTA and CDR2 FQGNSA. The CDR3 extends over 15 amino acids. J lost 12 bases, V lost 1 base, and 11 bases had no gene match. The CDR3 region has the DNA TGTGCCAGCAGCTTAGTGGGCAGGAACGGGGGGGCGCAGTTCTTC. Translated: CASSLVGRNGGAQFF.

The chain carries TRBV10-3 and TRBJ2-1; the match to TRBD2 covers 8 bases. Trimming removed 10 bases from V and 6 bases from J; junction bases left unmatched: 8. CDR3 length equals 13 residues. CDR1 and CDR2 (germline): ENHRY, SYGVKD. CDR3 in amino acids: CATGTSHVNEQFF. The CDR3 DNA follows: TGTGCCACCGGGACTAGTCACGTCAATGAGCAGTTCTTC.

This chain joins TRBV5-4 and TRBJ1-2; TRBD1 might be the D (5 bases). Trimming stripped 0 bases from V and 8 bases from J, with 14 bases between. The germline V gene encodes CDR1 SGHNT and CDR2 YYREEE (reference sequence). This CDR3 contains 14 residues. The CDR3 DNA reads TGTGCCAGCAGCTTGGCCATGGCAGGGAACGGCTACACCTTC. It encodes CASSLAMAGNGYTF. Full variable domain (missing parts from reference TRBV5-4 and TRBJ1-2): ETGVTQSPTHLIKTRGQQVTLRCSSQSGHNTVSWYQQALGQGPQFIFQYYREEENGRGNFPPRFSGLQFPNYSSELNVNALELDDSALYLCASSLAMAGNGYTFGSGTRLTVV.

In its sample, this clone was seen once. The V gene is TRBV9, the J gene TRBJ1-1, with 7 bases aligning to TRBD1. V shed 5 bases, J shed 4 bases, and the junction held 5 bases outside the gene matches. CDR3 length: 13 amino acids. Germline CDR1 reads SGDLS; CDR2 reads YYNGEE. CDR3 sequence: CASSKGAGTEAFF. The DNA for the CDR3 is TGTGCCAGCAGTAAGGGGGCGGGCACTGAAGCTTTCTTT.

V is TRBV28 and J is TRBJ1-2; D unclear. Germline V gene sequence: CDR1 MDHEN, CDR2 SYDVKM. CDR3 size: 15 residues. The V end lost 4 bases, the J end lost 2 bases, and 14 bases lay between the germline ends. This chain's CDR3 is CASSSPTPANYGYTF. The CDR3 nucleotides are TGTGCCAGCAGTTCCCCCACCCCTGCCAACTATGGCTACACCTTC.

The chain uses TRBV18 and TRBJ2-7; 8 bases fit TRBD1. The V segment lost 3 bases and the J segment 4 bases; nucleotides outside the gene matches: 2. The CDR3 has 13 amino acids. Germline assignment: CDR1 KGHSH and CDR2 LQKENI. The chain's CDR3 is CASSPGQDYEQYV. CDR3 DNA sequence: TGTGCCAGCTCACCGGGACAGGATTACGAGCAGTACGTC.

This chain uses TRBV5-6 with TRBJ2-2, with D unresolved. Looked up from germline, CDR1 is SGHDT and CDR2 is YYEEEE. Trimming stripped 0 bases from V and 4 bases from J, with 16 bases between. This CDR3 spans 17 amino acids. CDR3 bases: TGTGCCAGCAGCTTGGCAAAACCAGGCTCGGGCACCGGGGAGCTGTTTTTT. Protein product: CASSLAKPGSGTGELFF.

In this sample, this clone turned up once. V gene TRBV5-4 combines with J gene TRBJ2-5, with D tentatively TRBD1 (6 bases). The CDR3 sequence is 15 residues long. Germline V gene lookup returns CDR1 SGHNT and CDR2 YYREEE (reference sequence). V lost 4 bases and J 2 bases, leaving 15 bases between the germline ends. CDR3 nucleotide sequence: TGTGCCAGCAGCCACTCCGGGACACTACAAGAGACCCAGTACTTC. Its translation: CASSHSGTLQETQYF.

This chain links TRBV30 with TRBJ2-3, with TRBD2 matching 10 bases. The trim removed 0 bases at V and 4 bases at J, leaving 1 base unmatched. CDR1 and CDR2 from the germline V gene are GTSNPN and SVGIG (reference sequence). CDR3 length equals 14 residues. This CDR3 is CAWSVLAGPDTQYF. CDR3 nucleotide sequence: TGTGCCTGGAGTGTACTAGCGGGGCCAGATACGCAGTATTTT.

This chain uses TRBV18 with TRBJ1-1; D remains unclear. Per the germline V gene, CDR1 is KGHSH and CDR2 is LQKENI. V lost 3 bases to trimming and J lost 1 base, with 6 bases between them. The CDR3 has 13 amino acids. The CDR3 loop is CASSPWGNTEAFF. CDR3 coding DNA: TGTGCCAGCTCACCCTGGGGGAACACTGAAGCTTTCTTT.